The entry that follows covers one T cell receptor beta chain sequence. This CDR3 comprises 17 residues. The trim removed 0 bases at V and 2 bases at J, leaving 2 bases unmatched. Germline V gives CDR1 SGHRS, CDR2 YFSETQ. The data stem from a study of T cells in Graves' hyperthyroidism and ophthalmopathy. Amplified TCR beta CDR3 regions came from RNA transcripts. Researchers ran a first-round RT-PCR on the TCR CDR3 using the HTBI primer set. MiXCR, applied by TCRdb to the multiplex PCR reads, yields one record per CDR3 protein. The sample lists 800,000 or so distinct CDR3 sequences, roughly 37% seen once, with 8.9% in the top ten.

The sample taken for sequencing was blood. The gene calls are TRBV5-1 and TRBJ2-2, with TRBD2 matching 12 bases. This TCR was sampled from a young man with Graves' hyperthyroidism. The CDR3 protein is CASSLGGLAGNTGELFF. The CDR3 nucleotides are TGCGCCAGCAGCTTGGGGGGACTAGCGGGCAACACCGGGGAGCTGTTTTTT.